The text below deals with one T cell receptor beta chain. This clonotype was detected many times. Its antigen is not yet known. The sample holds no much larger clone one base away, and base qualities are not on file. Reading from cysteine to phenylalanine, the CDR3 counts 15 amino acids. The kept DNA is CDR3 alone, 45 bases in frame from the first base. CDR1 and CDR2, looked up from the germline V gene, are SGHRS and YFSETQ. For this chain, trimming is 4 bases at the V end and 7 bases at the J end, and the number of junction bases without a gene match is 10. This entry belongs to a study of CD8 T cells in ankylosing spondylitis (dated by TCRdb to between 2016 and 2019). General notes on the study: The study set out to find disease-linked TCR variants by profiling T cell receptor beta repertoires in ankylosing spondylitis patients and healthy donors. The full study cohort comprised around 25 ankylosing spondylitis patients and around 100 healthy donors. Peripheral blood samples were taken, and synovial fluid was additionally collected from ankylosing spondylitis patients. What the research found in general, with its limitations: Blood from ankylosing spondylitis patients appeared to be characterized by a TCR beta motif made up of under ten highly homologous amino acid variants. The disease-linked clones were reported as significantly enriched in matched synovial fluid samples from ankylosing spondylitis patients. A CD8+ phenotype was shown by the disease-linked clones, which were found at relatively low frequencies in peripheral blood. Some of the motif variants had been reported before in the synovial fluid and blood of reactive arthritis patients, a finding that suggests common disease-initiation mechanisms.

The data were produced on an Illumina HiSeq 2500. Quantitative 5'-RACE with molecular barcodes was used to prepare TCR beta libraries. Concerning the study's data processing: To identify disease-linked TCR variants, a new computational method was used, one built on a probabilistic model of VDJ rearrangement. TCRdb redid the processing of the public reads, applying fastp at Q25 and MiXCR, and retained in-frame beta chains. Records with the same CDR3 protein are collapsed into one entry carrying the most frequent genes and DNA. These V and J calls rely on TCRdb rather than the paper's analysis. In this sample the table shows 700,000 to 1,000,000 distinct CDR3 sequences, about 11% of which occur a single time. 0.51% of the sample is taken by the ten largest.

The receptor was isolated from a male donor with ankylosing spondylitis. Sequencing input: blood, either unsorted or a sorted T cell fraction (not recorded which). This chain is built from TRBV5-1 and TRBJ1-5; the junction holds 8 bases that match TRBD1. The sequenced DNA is TGCGCCAGCAGCAGCACACCAGGGGGCGGCCAGCCCCAGCATTTT. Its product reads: CASSSTPGGGQPQHF.